This T cell receptor beta chain is from a study of metastatic and nonmetastatic thyroid tumors. Study context: Repertoires from malignant and benign thyroid patients were compared across blood and tumor or nodule tissue.

Ahead of thyroid surgery, no patient had received treatment of any kind. Findings and limits, study-wide: It was reportedly found that TCR beta diversity was significantly higher in malignant thyroid tumors than in benign nodules, a difference seen in both blood and tumor samples.

About this clone itself: Its antigen is currently unknown. This sequence may be a read error, since a much larger clone differs from it by one base.

Per the study methods: The study's classifier, a distant-metastasis tool for papillary thyroid cancer, was built using CDR3 differences across clinicopathological groups. MiXCR reprocessed the PCR reads for TCRdb. TCRdb's processing, not the study's, gives the V and J calls here. The sample yields more than 85,000 clones, 8.6% seen once. Per the germline V gene, CDR1 is SEHNR and CDR2 is FQNEAQ (reference sequence). V lost 5 bases and J 3 bases, leaving 7 bases between the germline ends. CDR3 length: 12 residues. The sequencing input was blood. This sequence originates from a female donor with papillary thyroid cancer or a benign thyroid nodule (not recorded which). Some clones in this sample may be carry-over from other donors' samples. This chain links TRBV7-9 with TRBJ2-5; no definite D call. This CDR3 reads CASSLNKETQYF. CDR3 nucleotides: TGTGCCAGCAGCCTAAATAAAGAGACCCAGTACTTC.